This TCR beta chain was captured in a study of brain T cells in children with intractable seizures (dated by TCRdb to about 2021). Study-wide context: Resected brain tissue from about 50 pediatric epilepsy surgery cases was initially screened for immune gene transcripts with a NanoString immunology panel. About 70% of the 12 selected surgery cases also had pre-surgery blood sequenced, which left four cases with brain tissue only. The investigation overall reported the following: Because sequencing depth was different between pre-surgery and post-surgery blood, clones absent from the pre-surgery sample may reflect undersampling. Viral specificity was inferred solely from CDR3 sequence similarity, and the HCMV serostatus of the patients was not known.

As concerns this clone: What this receptor recognizes is not known. No much larger clone exists at a distance of one base, and base qualities are not known.

The immunoSEQ assay was applied to genomic DNA to generate the TCR beta chain sequences. The original methods were these. CDR3 sequences that did not begin with the conserved framework cysteine at position 104 were removed by hand. Clonality was calculated as one minus the normalized Shannon's Diversity Index, with values ranging from 0 (maximal diversity) to 1 (oligoclonal). To check whether a given CDR3 had different frequencies in two samples, for example brain versus blood, chi-squared comparison-of-proportions tests were used. Public clonotypes were identified through searches of immuneACCESS, and similarity to known antiviral clonotypes was evaluated with the VDJdb browser. This immuneACCESS table, as held by TCRdb, lists in-frame sequences with V and J called but not all clones. Of the missing ones, under half trace to an unresolved V gene in checked studies; the others have no known cause. V and J calls and clone size follow that table, whereas D and trimming were derived from the DNA. This sample is represented by 80,000 or so clones; more than 85% of them were singletons. The top ten clonotypes cover more than 1.5% of the sample.

The time point label of this sample denotes: resected brain tissue, or blood drawn just prior to surgery. The surgery cases with the highest brain T cell transcript signatures were chosen for TCR beta chain sequencing of brain tissue, and also of blood when blood was available. Before surgery, patients had received at least one anti-epileptic drug. TCR-sequenced patients were children with drug-resistant epilepsy due to tuberous sclerosis complex, focal cortical dysplasia, Rasmussen encephalitis or hemimegalencephaly. Bulk genomic DNA was isolated from unsorted brain tissue and whole blood using the Monarch genomic DNA purification kit. The germline V gene sets CDR1 to SGHDT and CDR2 to YYEEEE. The CDR3 runs 15 amino acids, cysteine and phenylalanine included. The sequence is cut down to CDR3 DNA, 45 bases in frame from base 1. For this chain, trimming is 3 bases at the V end and 1 base at the J end, and the number of junction bases without a gene match is 3.

The material was peripheral blood, obtained at surgery. This receptor chain uses TRBV5-6 and TRBJ2-5; TRBD2 fits 10 bases in the junction. The origin of this receptor is a boy in the first two years of life with tuberous sclerosis and intractable seizures. DNA sequence: TGTGCCAGCAGCTGGACTAGCGGCTTCCAAGAGACCCAGTACTTC. It encodes CASSWTSGFQETQYF.